The 30 T cell receptor beta chains reported below all come from one sample, sequenced in a study of cytomegalovirus exposure and HLA in healthy donors. A multiplex PCR was run with 60 Vbeta primers and 13 Jbeta primers. This table comes from immunoSEQ multiplex PCR, and its TCRdb copy is limited to in-frame clones, with some not included. The sample shows 150,000 to 200,000 clones, over 65% of them seen only once. Sequencing was performed on PBMCs. The origin of the receptors is a woman aged 55 to 70 in good health and CMV-seropositive.

The chain uses TRBV9 and TRBJ2-7; 7 positions agree with TRBD2. The germline V gene has CDR1 SGDLS and CDR2 YYNGEE. V shed 3 bases, J shed 4 bases, and the junction held 4 bases outside the gene matches. The length of the CDR3 is 13 residues. CDR3 sequence (DNA): TGTGCCAGCAGCGCCCCGGGGGGTTACGAGCAGTACTTC. Encoded protein: CASSAPGGYEQYF. Full variable domain (remainder filled in from reference TRBV9 and TRBJ2-7): DSGVTQTPKHLITATGQRVTLRCSPRSGDLSVYWYQQSLDQGLQFLIQYYNGEERAKGNILERFSAQQFPDLHSELNLSSLELGDSALYFCASSAPGGYEQYFGPGTRLTVT.

This chain joins TRBV18 and TRBJ2-5; no clear D. The CDR3 has 14 amino acids. The germline V gene encodes CDR1 KGHSH and CDR2 LQKENI. Trimming shortened V by 2 bases and J by 1 base, and 8 bases separated the two germline ends. The CDR3 nucleotides read TGTGCCAGCTCACCATTGGGCAGCCAAGAGACCCAGTACTTC. It translates to CASSPLGSQETQYF.

This clone was picked up a small number of times. The CDR3 region has the DNA TGTGCCAGCAGCTTGGGGGCAGGGGCGTGGAACACTGAAGCTTTCTTT. This encodes CASSLGAGAWNTEAFF. The genes are TRBV5-5 and TRBJ1-1; a possible D gene is TRBD1 (6 bases). This CDR3 contains 16 residues. V was cut by 0 bases and J by 1 base, with 13 bases left in between. The V gene's germline CDR1 is SGHKS and CDR2 YYEKEE (reference sequence).

As DNA, the CDR3 is TGCGCCAGCAGCTTAACTAGCGGGGGGGGAGATACGCAGTATTTT. This sequence encodes CASSLTSGGGDTQYF. This chain joins TRBV5-1 and TRBJ2-3, with TRBD2 matching over 13 bases. Germline V CDR1 and CDR2: SGHRS, YFSETQ. The V segment lost 2 bases and the J segment 5 bases; nucleotides outside the gene matches: 2. The CDR3 loop spans 15 amino acids.

CDR3 residues: CASSLDNIYEQYF. CDR3 bases: TGCGCCAGCAGCTTGGACAACATTTACGAGCAGTACTTC. This chain joins TRBV5-1 and TRBJ2-7; D remains ambiguous. Trimming removed 0 bases from V and 4 bases from J, with 8 bases in between. Germline assignment: CDR1 SGHRS and CDR2 YFSETQ. The CDR3 has 13 amino acids.

CDR3 amino acids: CASSRGGDLNEQFF. In nucleotides, the CDR3 is TGTGCCAGCAGCCGAGGGGGCGATTTGAATGAGCAGTTCTTC. J is TRBJ2-1 and V is TRBV11-1, with 7 bases lining up with TRBD1. J lost 7 bases, V lost 5 bases, and 8 bases had no gene match. The germline CDR1 and CDR2 sequences are SGHAT and FQDESV (reference sequence). The CDR3 length is 14 residues.

The chain combines TRBV5-1 with TRBJ2-3; 11 nucleotides line up with TRBD2. J was trimmed by 4 bases and V by 2 bases; bases with no gene match: 6. The CDR3 is 16 amino acids. Germline CDR1 is SGHRS and CDR2 is YFSETQ. CDR3 residues: CASSLSTSGTPDTQYF. The CDR3 bases are TGCGCCAGCAGCTTATCGACTAGCGGGACCCCAGATACGCAGTATTTT.

The chain uses TRBV10-3 and TRBJ2-1, with 8 bases matching TRBD1. The CDR3 is made up of 15 amino acids. V was clipped by 3 bases and J by 7 bases; unmatched bases: 8. The V gene's germline CDR1 is ENHRY and CDR2 SYGVKD. The CDR3 nucleotides are TGTGCCATCAGTGATGCGACAGGGGAGAGGAATGAGCAGTTCTTC. Protein sequence: CAISDATGERNEQFF.

The chain links TRBV19 to TRBJ2-7, with 7 bases identical to TRBD2. Germline V CDR1 and CDR2: LNHDA, SQIVND (reference sequence). V lost 2 bases to trimming and J lost 3 bases; unmatched junction nucleotides: 7. This CDR3 comprises 15 residues. CDR3 loop: CASSILGGDNYEQYF. The CDR3 coding sequence is TGTGCCAGTAGTATACTGGGGGGGGATAACTACGAGCAGTACTTC.

V and J are TRBV4-2 and TRBJ1-3; D not certain. The V gene lost 0 bases and the J gene lost 3 bases, with 15 bases spanning the gap. The length of the CDR3 is 17 residues. The germline CDR1 and CDR2 sequences are LGHNA and YNFKEQ. CDR3 loop: CASSQDPRSVSGNTIYF. The CDR3 region has the DNA TGTGCCAGCAGCCAAGATCCCAGGTCCGTAAGTGGAAACACCATATATTTT.

This sequence joins TRBV5-1 and TRBJ1-6, with 7 bases aligning to TRBD1. The CDR3 is 15 amino acids. Trimming removed 0 bases from V and 7 bases from J; junction bases left unmatched: 4. The germline V gene encodes CDR1 SGHRS and CDR2 YFSETQ. This chain's CDR3 is CASSLEQGQNSPLHF. CDR3 DNA sequence: TGCGCCAGCAGCTTGGAACAGGGGCAAAATTCACCCCTCCACTTT.

The V and J genes are TRBV2 and TRBJ2-7; 7 nucleotides line up with TRBD2. Looked up from germline, CDR1 is SNHLY and CDR2 is FYNNEI. V shed 4 bases and J 0 bases; nucleotides not matched to a gene: 6. The CDR3 is 15 amino acids. The CDR3 sequence: CASSVGRGSSYEQYF. DNA of the CDR3: TGTGCCAGCAGTGTAGGGCGGGGGAGCTCCTACGAGCAGTACTTC.

This clone was observed a few times. V gene TRBV4-3 combines with J gene TRBJ1-1; no reliable D call. CDR1 LGHNA and CDR2 YSLEER come from the germline V gene. V lost 0 bases, J lost 0 bases, and 8 bases lay in between. The CDR3 is made up of 15 amino acids. The CDR3 loop is CASSQDVGVNTEAFF. In DNA, the CDR3 is TGCGCCAGCAGCCAAGATGTCGGGGTGAACACTGAAGCTTTCTTT.

The chain combines TRBV27 with TRBJ2-1, with D perhaps matching TRBD1 (6 bases). CDR1 MNHEY and CDR2 SMNVEV come from the germline V gene (reference sequence). Deletions cut 3 bases from V and 6 bases from J, with 15 bases between. The CDR3 consists of 15 residues. This CDR3 is CASSLDRSRFNEQFF. The CDR3 region has the DNA TGTGCCAGCAGTTTGGACAGATCAAGATTCAATGAGCAGTTCTTC.

This rearrangement joins TRBV19 to TRBJ2-7; 9 positions agree with TRBD1. The CDR3 has 14 residues. J gave up 7 bases and V 3 bases, and 7 bases lay outside the gene matches. Germline lookup yields CDR1 LNHDA and CDR2 SQIVND (reference sequence). CDR3 nucleotide sequence: TGTGCCAGTAGTATTAAAGGGACAGGGACAGAGCAGTACTTC. This gives the protein CASSIKGTGTEQYF.

CDR3 DNA: TGCGCCAGCAGCTTGGCGGGTAGCGGGGGAGTTTACAATGAGCAGTTCTTC. It yields the protein CASSLAGSGGVYNEQFF. The chain combines TRBV5-1 with TRBJ2-1, with TRBD2 matching 9 bases. Trimming cost V 0 bases and J 4 bases; bases outside gene matches: 8. The CDR3 is 17 amino acids. Germline CDR1 and CDR2: SGHRS and YFSETQ. Looking up the rest from reference TRBV5-1 and TRBJ2-1 gives the full variable domain: KAGVTQTPRYLIKTRGQQVTLSCSPISGHRSVSWYQQTPGQGLQFLFEYFSETQRNKGNFPGRFSGRQFSNSRSEMNVSTLELGDSALYLCASSLAGSGGVYNEQFFGPGTRLTVL.

This clone was counted a few times. V and J are TRBV1 and TRBJ1-5; the table assigns TRBD1, which was not confirmed against the DNA. TRBV1 is described as a pseudogene. CDR3 size: 14 residues. In nucleotides, the CDR3 is TGCACCAGCAGCCCCGGACAGGGACATCAGCCCCAGCATTTT. Translated, it gives CTSSPGQGHQPQHF.

This clone has a single count. The CDR3 DNA sequence: TGTGCCAGCAGCCCCTTTGCGTTTGAGCAGTTCTTC. It is translated as CASSPFAFEQFF. The chain carries TRBV7-6 and TRBJ2-1, with unresolved D. This CDR3 spans 12 amino acids. Germline V gene lookup returns CDR1 SGHVS and CDR2 FNYEAQ. V was pared by 5 bases and J by 9 bases, with 11 bases between. The full variable domain, rest sourced from reference TRBV7-6 and TRBJ2-1, is GAGVSQSPRYKVTKRGQDVALRCDPISGHVSLYWYRQALGQGPEFLTYFNYEAQQDKSGLPNDRFSAERPEGSISTLTIQRTEQRDSAMYRCASSPFAFEQFFGPGTRLTVL.

This sequence joins TRBV9 and TRBJ1-5, with 9 bases identical to TRBD1. V shed 4 bases and J 6 bases; nucleotides not matched to a gene: 5. In germline, CDR1 is SGDLS, CDR2 YYNGEE. The CDR3 is 14 amino acids. The CDR3 DNA reads as TGTGCCAGCAGCCCGGGGACAGGGTTTCAGCCCCAGCATTTT. This encodes CASSPGTGFQPQHF.

V usage is TRBV29-1 and J usage is TRBJ1-4; TRBD1 matches 7 bases. The CDR3 length is 15 residues. Germline V gives CDR1 SQVTM, CDR2 ANQGSEA. J was trimmed by 2 bases and V by 5 bases; bases with no gene match: 8. The DNA of the CDR3 is TGCAGCGTTATGATCGGGGGACAGACTAATGAAAAACTGTTTTTT. Translated, it gives CSVMIGGQTNEKLFF.

V usage is TRBV30 and J usage is TRBJ2-7; 7 nucleotides line up with TRBD2. The CDR3 is 13 amino acids. V dropped 4 bases and J dropped 4; count of bases not matched to a gene: 7. Germline CDR1 is GTSNPN and CDR2 is SVGIG (reference sequence). This CDR3 reads CAWISQRGYEQYF. DNA of the CDR3: TGTGCCTGGATCTCCCAGCGGGGTTACGAGCAGTACTTC.

CDR3 DNA sequence: TGTGCCAGCAGCTTGGGTGCGGCTCTAGTGGAGCAGTTCTTC. Protein: CASSLGAALVEQFF. This chain uses TRBV5-4 with TRBJ2-1, with no clear D. Trimming took 0 bases from V and 10 from J, leaving 14 bases between them. There are 14 residues in the CDR3. Germline V lookup: CDR1 SGHNT, CDR2 YYREEE (reference sequence).

This clone was counted only a few times. DNA of the CDR3: TGCGCCAGCAGCTTGTTGGGGGGGCGTGATGGCTACACCTTC. Encoded protein: CASSLLGGRDGYTF. V is TRBV5-1 and J is TRBJ1-2; perhaps TRBD1 as D (6 bases). This CDR3 has 14 residues. Germline V CDR1 and CDR2: SGHRS, YFSETQ. V dropped 1 base and J dropped 6 bases, with 13 bases sitting between them.

The J gene is TRBJ1-3, the V gene TRBV28, with unresolved D. The CDR3 has 14 amino acids. V lost 4 bases to trimming and J lost 1 base, with 8 bases between them. The germline V gene has CDR1 MDHEN and CDR2 SYDVKM. The CDR3 coding sequence is TGTGCCAGCAGTTCGGTTGCTTCTGGAAACACCATATATTTT. Translation: CASSSVASGNTIYF. The full variable domain, in which reference TRBV28 and TRBJ1-3 provide the parts outside the CDR3, is DVKVTQSSRYLVKRTGEKVFLECVQDMDHENMFWYRQDPGLGLRLIYFSYDVKMKEKGDIPEGYSVSREKKERFSLILESASTNQTSMYLCASSSVASGNTIYFGEGSWLTVV.

This clone was observed a few times. V is TRBV6-6 and J is TRBJ1-1; 8 bases align to TRBD1. The CDR3 is made up of 14 amino acids. J was trimmed by 4 bases and V by 5 bases; bases with no gene match: 6. CDR1 MNHNY and CDR2 SVGAGI come from the germline V gene (reference sequence). The CDR3 DNA reads as TGTGCCAGCAGTGGGTGGACAGGGAGCACTGAAGCTTTCTTT. Encoded protein: CASSGWTGSTEAFF.

The chain couples TRBV6-5 to TRBJ2-7; 9 bases line up with TRBD1. V lost 2 bases and J lost 2; bases outside the gene matches: 1. CDR1 is MNHEY, CDR2 SVGAGI, per germline. CDR3 length equals 14 residues. This CDR3 is CASSYRDRAYEQYF. The CDR3 nucleotides read TGTGCCAGCAGTTACCGGGACAGGGCCTACGAGCAGTACTTC.

The chain links TRBV18 to TRBJ1-5; D may be TRBD1 (6 bases). Trimming shortened V by 6 bases and J by 3 bases, and 18 bases separated the two germline ends. This CDR3 is built from 16 residues. Germline V gene data show CDR1 as KGHSH and CDR2 as LQKENI. The CDR3 loop reads CASSVEQGGVNQPQHF. DNA for the CDR3: TGTGCCAGCTCCGTCGAGCAAGGGGGGGTCAATCAGCCCCAGCATTTT.

The V and J genes are TRBV19 and TRBJ2-7; D is perhaps TRBD1 (5 bases). Trimming removed 4 bases from V and 3 bases from J, with 10 bases in between. The CDR3 consists of 13 residues. The germline gives CDR1 LNHDA, CDR2 SQIVND (reference sequence). CDR3 in DNA: TGTGCCAGTAGTAACCAGGGTAACTACGAGCAGTACTTC. Translating gives CASSNQGNYEQYF.

The J gene is TRBJ1-2, the V gene TRBV30; 12 positions agree with TRBD1. The V segment lost 4 bases and the J segment 4 bases; nucleotides outside the gene matches: 10. The germline gives CDR1 GTSNPN, CDR2 SVGIG (reference sequence). The CDR3 loop spans 16 amino acids. In DNA, the CDR3 is TGTGCCTGGACCCGTGGTGGGACAGGGGGCGGCTATGGCTACACCTTC. Amino acids: CAWTRGGTGGGYGYTF.

In regard to this clone: The junction differs from germline at one of its ends, possibly a read error. The chain uses TRBV19 and TRBJ2-6, with 8 bases matching TRBD2. The CDR3 has 15 amino acids. Germline V gene data show CDR1 as LNHDA and CDR2 as SQIVND (reference sequence). CDR3 region: CASSTNSGGANGLTF. The CDR3 nucleotides are TGTGCCAGTAGTACAAACTCGGGGGGGGCCAACGGCCTGACTTTC.